Sequencing of this T cell receptor (beta chain) was carried out in a study of T cell responses to AZD1222 COVID-19 vaccine. The protocol was immunoSEQ multiplex PCR, while the TCRdb copy is restricted to in-frame clones and leaves out a portion. The table lists 90,000 to 150,000 clones, approximately 90% of them singletons. This CDR3 region has 15 residues. V lost 4 bases and J 6 bases, leaving 19 bases between the germline ends. The V gene's germline CDR1 is SGHRS and CDR2 YFSETQ. Study-level findings and limits: Baseline serology detected seropositivity in only a handful of AZD1222 recipients. After two AZD1222 doses, spike-specific TCR breadth and depth rose versus day 0. White British donors predominated, females outnumbered males, and clonal diversity was possibly underestimated.

For this clone: Its specificity is not known.

Second-dose groups at about 4 or about 12 weeks were pooled. V usage is TRBV5-1 and J usage is TRBJ1-1; D may be TRBD1 (5 bases). The origin of this receptor is an adult who received the AZD1222 COVID-19 vaccine. The material sequenced was peripheral blood, taken 28 days after the second AZD1222 dose. The CDR3 protein is CASSKEEGRIPEAFF. For the CDR3, the DNA is TGCGCCAGCAGCAAGGAGGAGGGGCGCATTCCTGAAGCTTTCTTT.